The clone carrying this T cell receptor beta chain was recorded at least ten times. The source material, RNA transcripts, was used to amplify TCR beta CDR3 regions. TCR CDR3 underwent first-round RT-PCR with the HTBI primer set. TCRdb passed the multiplex PCR reads through MiXCR, listing each CDR3 protein once. Altogether over 350,000 distinct CDR3 sequences are present, about 18% being singletons, with the ten largest covering 40%. Germline assignment: CDR1 SGHAT and CDR2 FQNNGV. The CDR3 contains 14 residues. V lost 4 bases and J 1 base, leaving 10 bases between the germline ends. These data belong to a study of T cells in Graves' hyperthyroidism and ophthalmopathy. Among ophthalmopathy patients, the Clinical Activity Score reached at least 3, the NOSPECS grade reached at least 4, and duration remained under 3 months. Each diagnosis drew on symptoms, thyroxine, TRAb, thyroid ultrasound and orbital computed tomography findings.

This receptor was identified in a man aged 18 to 30 with Graves' ophthalmopathy. The chain recombines TRBV11-2 with TRBJ1-1; D uncertain. The sequenced material came from blood. CDR3 region: CASSSDLGNTEAFF. The CDR3 region has the DNA TGTGCCAGCAGCTCGGACCTAGGGAACACTGAAGCTTTCTTT.